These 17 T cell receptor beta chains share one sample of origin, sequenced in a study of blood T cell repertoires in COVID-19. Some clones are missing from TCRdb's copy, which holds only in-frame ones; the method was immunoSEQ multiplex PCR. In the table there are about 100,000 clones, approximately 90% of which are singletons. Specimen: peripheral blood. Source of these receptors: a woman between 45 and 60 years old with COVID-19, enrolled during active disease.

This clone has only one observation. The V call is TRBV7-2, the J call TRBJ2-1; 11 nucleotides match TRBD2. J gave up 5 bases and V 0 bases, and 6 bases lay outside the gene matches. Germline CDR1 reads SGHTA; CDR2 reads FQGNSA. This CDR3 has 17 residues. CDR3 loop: CASSLAVVAGGNNEQFF. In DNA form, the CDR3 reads TGTGCCAGCAGCTTAGCGGTCGTAGCGGGGGGGAACAATGAGCAGTTCTTC.

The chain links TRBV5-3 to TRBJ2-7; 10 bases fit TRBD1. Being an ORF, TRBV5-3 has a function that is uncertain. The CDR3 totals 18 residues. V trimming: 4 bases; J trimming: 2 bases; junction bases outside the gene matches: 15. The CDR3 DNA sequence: TGTGCCAGAAGCCCGGGGGGACAGGGGTCACGGTGTCCCTACGAGCAGTACTTC. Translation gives CARSPGGQGSRCPYEQYF.

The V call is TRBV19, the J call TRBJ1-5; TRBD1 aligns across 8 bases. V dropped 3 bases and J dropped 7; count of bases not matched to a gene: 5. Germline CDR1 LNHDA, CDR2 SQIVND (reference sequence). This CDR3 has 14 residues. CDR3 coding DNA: TGTGCCAGTAGTATGGGGACAGGAGGACAGCCCCAGCATTTT. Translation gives CASSMGTGGQPQHF.

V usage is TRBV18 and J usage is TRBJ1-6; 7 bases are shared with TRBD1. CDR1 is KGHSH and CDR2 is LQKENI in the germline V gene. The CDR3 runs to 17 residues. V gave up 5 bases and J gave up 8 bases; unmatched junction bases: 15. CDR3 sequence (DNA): TGTGCCAGCTCAGAAAACTTTGACAGGGCAGTTTATTCACCCCTCCACTTT. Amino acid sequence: CASSENFDRAVYSPLHF.

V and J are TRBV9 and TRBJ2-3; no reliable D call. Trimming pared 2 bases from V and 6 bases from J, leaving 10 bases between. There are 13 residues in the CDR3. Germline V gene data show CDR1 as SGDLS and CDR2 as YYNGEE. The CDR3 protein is CASSVQISDTQYF. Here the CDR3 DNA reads TGTGCCAGCAGCGTCCAGATATCGGATACGCAGTATTTT.

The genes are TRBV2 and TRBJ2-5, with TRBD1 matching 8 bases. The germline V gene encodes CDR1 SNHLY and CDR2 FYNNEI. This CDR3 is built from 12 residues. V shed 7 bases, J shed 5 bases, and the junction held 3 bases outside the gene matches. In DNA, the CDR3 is TGTGCCAGCATGAACAGGGGGGAGACCCAGTACTTC. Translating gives CASMNRGETQYF. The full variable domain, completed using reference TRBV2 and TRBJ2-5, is EPEVTQTPSHQVTQMGQEVILRCVPISNHLYFYWYRQILGQKVEFLVSFYNNEISEKSEIFDDQFSVERPDGSNFTLKIRSTKLEDSAMYFCASMNRGETQYFGPGTRLLVL.

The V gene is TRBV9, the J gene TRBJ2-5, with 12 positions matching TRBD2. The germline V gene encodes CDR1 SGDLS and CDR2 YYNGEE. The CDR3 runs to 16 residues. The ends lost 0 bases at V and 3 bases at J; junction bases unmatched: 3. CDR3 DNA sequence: TGTGCCAGCAGCGTAGGACTAGCGGGGGACAAAGAGACCCAGTACTTC. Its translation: CASSVGLAGDKETQYF.

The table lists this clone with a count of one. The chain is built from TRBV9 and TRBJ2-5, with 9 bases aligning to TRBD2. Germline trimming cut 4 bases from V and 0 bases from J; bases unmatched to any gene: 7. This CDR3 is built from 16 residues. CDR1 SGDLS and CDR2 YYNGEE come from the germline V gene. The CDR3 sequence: CASSPRTSEYQETQYF. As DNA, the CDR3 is TGTGCCAGCAGCCCACGGACTAGCGAGTACCAAGAGACCCAGTACTTC.

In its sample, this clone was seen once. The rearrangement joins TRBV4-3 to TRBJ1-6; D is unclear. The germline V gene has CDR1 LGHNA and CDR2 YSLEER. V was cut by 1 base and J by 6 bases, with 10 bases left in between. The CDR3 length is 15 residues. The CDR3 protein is CASSQGYSLNSPLHF. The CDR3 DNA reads TGCGCCAGCAGCCAAGGGTACAGCCTTAATTCACCCCTCCACTTT.

This CDR3 reads CATSDLTDQPQHF. In nucleotides, the CDR3 is TGTGCCACCAGTGATCTGACAGATCAGCCCCAGCATTTT. The V and J genes are TRBV24-1 and TRBJ1-5; a possible D gene is TRBD1 (5 bases). Germline lookup yields CDR1 KGHDR and CDR2 SFDVKD. Trimming cost V 3 bases and J 5 bases, with 7 bases left between them. The CDR3 extends over 13 amino acids.

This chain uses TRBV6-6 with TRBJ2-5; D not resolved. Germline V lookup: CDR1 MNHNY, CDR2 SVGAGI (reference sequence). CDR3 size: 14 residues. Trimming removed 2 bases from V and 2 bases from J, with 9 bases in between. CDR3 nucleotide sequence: TGTGCCAGCAGTTACCCAGAACGTCAAGAGACCCAGTACTTC. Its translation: CASSYPERQETQYF.

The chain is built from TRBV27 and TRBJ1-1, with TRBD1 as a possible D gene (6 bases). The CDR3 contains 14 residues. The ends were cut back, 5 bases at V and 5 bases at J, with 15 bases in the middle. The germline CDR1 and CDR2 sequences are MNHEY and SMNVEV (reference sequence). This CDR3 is CASSPWGRETEAFF. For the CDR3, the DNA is TGTGCCAGCAGTCCGTGGGGGCGGGAGACTGAAGCTTTCTTT.

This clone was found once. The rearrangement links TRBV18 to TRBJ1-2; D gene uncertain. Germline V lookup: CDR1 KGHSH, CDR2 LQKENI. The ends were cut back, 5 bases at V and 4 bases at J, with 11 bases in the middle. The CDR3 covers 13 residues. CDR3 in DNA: TGTGCCAGCTCATACGACATGATCTATGGCTACACCTTC. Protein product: CASSYDMIYGYTF.

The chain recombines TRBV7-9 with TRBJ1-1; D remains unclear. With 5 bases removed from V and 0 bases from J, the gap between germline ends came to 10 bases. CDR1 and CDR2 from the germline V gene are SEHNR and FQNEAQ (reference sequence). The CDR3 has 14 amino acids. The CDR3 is CASSQRTVNTEAFF. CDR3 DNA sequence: TGTGCCAGCAGCCAGCGGACGGTGAACACTGAAGCTTTCTTT.

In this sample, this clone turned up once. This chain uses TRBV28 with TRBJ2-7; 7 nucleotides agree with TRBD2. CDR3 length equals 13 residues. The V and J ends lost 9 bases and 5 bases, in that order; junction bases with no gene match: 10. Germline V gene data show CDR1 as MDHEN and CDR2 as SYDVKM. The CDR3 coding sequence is TGTGCCAGTACGGATGGAGGGAGGGACGAGCAGTACTTC. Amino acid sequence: CASTDGGRDEQYF.

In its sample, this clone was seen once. CDR3 DNA: TGCAGCGCTCCTACCCGGGGGACTAACTATGGCTACACCTTC. Translation gives CSAPTRGTNYGYTF. The genes are TRBV29-1 and TRBJ1-2; a weak D match, TRBD1 (5 bases). Germline CDR1 reads SQVTM; CDR2 reads ANQGSEA. V gave up 7 bases and J gave up 0 bases, with 15 bases separating them. The CDR3 loop spans 14 amino acids.

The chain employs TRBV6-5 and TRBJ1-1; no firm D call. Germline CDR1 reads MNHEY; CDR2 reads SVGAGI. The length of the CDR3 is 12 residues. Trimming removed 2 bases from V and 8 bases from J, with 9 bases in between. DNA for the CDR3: TGTGCCAGCAGTTACGGGTCGGGGGAAGCTTTCTTT. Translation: CASSYGSGEAFF.